The T cell receptor (beta chain) under discussion was sequenced for a study of blood T cell repertoires in COVID-19. Only in-frame clones appear in the TCRdb table, and some are missing; sequencing was by immunoSEQ multiplex PCR. The top ten clones hold approximately 15% of a sample with fewer than 30,000 clones, 81% of them seen once. The length of the CDR3 is 11 residues. V gave up 5 bases and J gave up 5 bases, with 7 bases separating them. CDR1 is SGHTA and CDR2 is FQGNSA in the germline V gene. Sequenced input: peripheral blood. V gene TRBV7-2 combines with J gene TRBJ2-7, with D unclear. The TCR comes from a woman aged 55-70 years with acute or convalescent COVID-19. The CDR3 sequence is CASSRVNEQYF. Written as DNA, the CDR3 is TGTGCCAGCAGCCGAGTGAACGAGCAGTACTTC.